The 6 T cell receptor beta chains in this list originate from one sample, sequenced in a study of siplizumab effects on memory and regulatory T cells. Using immunoSEQ multiplex PCR, the repertoire was profiled, and TCRdb retains in-frame clones only, with some absent. The sample contains roughly 100,000 clones, approximately 94% of which appear only once. Sample: CD4+ T cells sorted from blood. The source of these receptors is a human donor in good health.

J is TRBJ1-3 and V is TRBV6-1; the D is unclear. CDR1 is MNHNS, CDR2 SASEGT, per germline. V lost 8 bases, J lost 0 bases, and 8 bases lay in between. The CDR3 is made up of 13 amino acids. The CDR3 is CASREYSGNTIYF. CDR3 coding DNA: TGTGCCAGCCGGGAGTACTCTGGAAACACCATATATTTT.

The chain recombines TRBV7-9 with TRBJ2-5; 8 nucleotides align to TRBD1. CDR3 length: 16 residues. Trimming at V came to 2 bases and at J to 6 bases, leaving 11 bases not matched to a gene. From germline, CDR1 is SEHNR and CDR2 FQNEAQ (reference sequence). CDR3 sequence: CASSLLPGQGSQTQYF. The CDR3 bases are TGTGCCAGCAGCTTACTCCCCGGACAGGGCTCTCAGACCCAGTACTTC.

This chain uses TRBV7-6 with TRBJ2-1; TRBD2 matches at 9 bases. The CDR3 totals 19 residues. With 2 bases clipped from V and 4 bases from J, the junction kept 15 bases outside the gene matches. The germline gives CDR1 SGHVS, CDR2 FNYEAQ. The CDR3 region has the DNA TGTGCCAGCAGCTTACGGTTAGGGGCTAGCGGGATGTTTTACAATGAGCAGTTCTTC. Its translation: CASSLRLGASGMFYNEQFF.

This rearrangement joins TRBV5-1 to TRBJ2-1; D ambiguous. This CDR3 has 12 residues. Germline V gene lookup returns CDR1 SGHRS and CDR2 YFSETQ. V lost 0 bases to trimming and J lost 5 bases, with 3 bases between them. The chain's CDR3 is CASSLAHNEQFF. The CDR3 coding sequence is TGCGCCAGCAGCTTGGCTCACAATGAGCAGTTCTTC.

The rearrangement links TRBV9 to TRBJ1-2, with D maybe TRBD1 (5 bases). The V and J ends lost 1 base and 8 bases respectively, with 12 bases between them. CDR1 and CDR2 (germline): SGDLS, YYNGEE. This CDR3 comprises 13 residues. The CDR3 DNA is TGTGCCAGCAGCGTATCAGGGTCCCACGGCTACACCTTC. Its protein product is CASSVSGSHGYTF. The whole variable domain, filled in from reference TRBV9 and TRBJ1-2, reads DSGVTQTPKHLITATGQRVTLRCSPRSGDLSVYWYQQSLDQGLQFLIQYYNGEERAKGNILERFSAQQFPDLHSELNLSSLELGDSALYFCASSVSGSHGYTFGSGTRLTVV.

The V and J genes are TRBV5-1 and TRBJ2-7; 12 bases match TRBD2. Germline-derived CDR1 and CDR2 are SGHRS and YFSETQ. V was pared by 4 bases and J by 2 bases, with 1 base of the junction left unmatched. The CDR3 totals 14 residues. CDR3 amino acids: CASSRTSGAYEQYF. Written as DNA, the CDR3 is TGCGCCAGCAGCAGGACTAGCGGGGCCTACGAGCAGTACTTC. The whole variable domain, filled in from reference TRBV5-1 and TRBJ2-7, reads KAGVTQTPRYLIKTRGQQVTLSCSPISGHRSVSWYQQTPGQGLQFLFEYFSETQRNKGNFPGRFSGRQFSNSRSEMNVSTLELGDSALYLCASSRTSGAYEQYFGPGTRLTVT.